This T cell receptor (beta chain) was captured by sequencing in a study of immune evolution from preneoplasia to lung adenocarcinoma. The overall study: HLA loss of heterozygosity: roughly 6.4% AIS, about 15% MIA, roughly 30% ADC, none AAH.

Clones were sequenced by immunoSEQ multiplex PCR, and TCRdb holds only the in-frame ones, with some missing. The data show several thousand clones, with roughly 86% seen just once and just over 2% held by the top ten. For this clone: What it binds is not known.

Premalignant or tumor cells were enriched by macro-dissection after pathologic assessment. Trimming stripped 5 bases from V and 0 bases from J, with 11 bases between. CDR1 and CDR2 (germline): SNHLY, FYNNEI. The CDR3 extends over 15 amino acids. Study-level findings and limits: Normal lung had highest clonality; later lesions appeared denser, more diverse.

Sequencing input: FFPE atypical adenomatous hyperplasia tissue from the lung. Subset defined: atypical adenomatous hyperplasia (AAH), lung preneoplasia. The chain joins TRBV2 to TRBJ2-4; tentatively, D is TRBD1 (6 bases). The sequence was collected from a person aged 65 to 85 with lung adenocarcinoma. In DNA, the CDR3 is TGTGCCAGCAGTAGACAGGACCTAGCCAAAAACATTCAGTACTTC. Translation gives CASSRQDLAKNIQYF. The variable domain in full, with the rest retrieved from reference TRBV2 and TRBJ2-4, is EPEVTQTPSHQVTQMGQEVILRCVPISNHLYFYWYRQILGQKVEFLVSFYNNEISEKSEIFDDQFSVERPDGSNFTLKIRSTKLEDSAMYFCASSRQDLAKNIQYFGAGTRLSVL.